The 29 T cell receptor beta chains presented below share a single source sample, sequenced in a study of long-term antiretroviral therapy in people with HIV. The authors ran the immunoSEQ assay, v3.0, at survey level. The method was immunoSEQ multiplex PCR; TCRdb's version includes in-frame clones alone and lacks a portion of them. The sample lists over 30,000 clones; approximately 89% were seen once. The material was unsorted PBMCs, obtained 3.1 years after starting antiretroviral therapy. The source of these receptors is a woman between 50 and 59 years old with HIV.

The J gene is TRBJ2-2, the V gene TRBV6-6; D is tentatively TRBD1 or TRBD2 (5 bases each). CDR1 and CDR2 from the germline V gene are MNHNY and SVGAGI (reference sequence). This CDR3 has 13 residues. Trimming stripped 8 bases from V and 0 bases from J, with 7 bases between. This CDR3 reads CASGGANTGELFF. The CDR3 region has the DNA TGTGCCAGCGGGGGAGCGAACACCGGGGAGCTGTTTTTT.

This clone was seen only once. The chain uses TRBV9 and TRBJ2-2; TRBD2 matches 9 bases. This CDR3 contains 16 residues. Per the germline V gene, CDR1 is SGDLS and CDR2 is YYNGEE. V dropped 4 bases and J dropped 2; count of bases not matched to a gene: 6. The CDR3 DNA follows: TGTGCCAGCAGCCCCCGCGGGGGGGGAAACACCGGGGAGCTGTTTTTT. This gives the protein CASSPRGGGNTGELFF.

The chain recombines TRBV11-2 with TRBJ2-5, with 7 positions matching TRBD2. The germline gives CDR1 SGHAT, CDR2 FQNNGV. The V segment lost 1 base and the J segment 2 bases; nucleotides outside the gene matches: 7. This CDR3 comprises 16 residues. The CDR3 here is CASSLGSGALQETQYF. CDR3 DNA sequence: TGTGCCAGCAGCTTAGGCAGCGGGGCCTTACAAGAGACCCAGTACTTC.

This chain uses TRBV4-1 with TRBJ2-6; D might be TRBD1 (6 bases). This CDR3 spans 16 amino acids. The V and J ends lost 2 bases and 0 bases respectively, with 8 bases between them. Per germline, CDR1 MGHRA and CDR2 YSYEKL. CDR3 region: CASSQQGSSGANVLTF. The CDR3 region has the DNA TGCGCCAGCAGCCAACAGGGGAGCTCTGGGGCCAACGTCCTGACTTTC.

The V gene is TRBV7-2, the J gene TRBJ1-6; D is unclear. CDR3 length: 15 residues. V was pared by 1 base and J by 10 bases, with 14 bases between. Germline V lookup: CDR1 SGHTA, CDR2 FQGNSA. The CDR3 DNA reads TGTGCCAGCAGCTTAGAAGCTAACTTCCGGTCACCCCTCCACTTT. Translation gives CASSLEANFRSPLHF.

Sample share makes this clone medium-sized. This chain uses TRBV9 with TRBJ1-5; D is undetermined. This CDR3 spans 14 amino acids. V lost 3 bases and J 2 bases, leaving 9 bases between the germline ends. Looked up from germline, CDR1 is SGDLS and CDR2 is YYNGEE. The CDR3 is CASSDGAGNQPQHF. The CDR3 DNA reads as TGTGCCAGCAGCGATGGCGCAGGCAATCAGCCCCAGCATTTT.

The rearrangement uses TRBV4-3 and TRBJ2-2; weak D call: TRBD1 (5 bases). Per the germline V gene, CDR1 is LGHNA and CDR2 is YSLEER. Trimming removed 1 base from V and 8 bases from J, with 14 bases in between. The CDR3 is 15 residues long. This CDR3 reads CASSQGNRGWGELFF. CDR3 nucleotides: TGCGCCAGCAGCCAAGGGAATAGGGGCTGGGGGGAGCTGTTTTTT.

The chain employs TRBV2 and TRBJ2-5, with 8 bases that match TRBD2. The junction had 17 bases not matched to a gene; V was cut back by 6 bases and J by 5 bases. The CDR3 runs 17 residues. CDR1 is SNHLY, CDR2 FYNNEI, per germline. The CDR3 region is CASSDDTLAGTRETQYF. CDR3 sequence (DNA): TGTGCCAGCAGCGACGATACCTTAGCGGGGACCCGGGAGACCCAGTACTTC.

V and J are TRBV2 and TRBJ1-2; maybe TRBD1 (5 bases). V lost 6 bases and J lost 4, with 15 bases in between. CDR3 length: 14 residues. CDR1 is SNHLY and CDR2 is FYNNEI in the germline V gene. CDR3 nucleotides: TGTGCCAGCAGCGAACAAGGGACCAGCTATGGCTACACCTTC. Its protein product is CASSEQGTSYGYTF.

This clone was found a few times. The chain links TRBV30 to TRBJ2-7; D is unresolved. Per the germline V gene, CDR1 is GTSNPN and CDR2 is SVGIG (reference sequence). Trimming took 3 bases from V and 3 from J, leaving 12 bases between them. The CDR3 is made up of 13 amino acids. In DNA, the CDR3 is TGTGCCTGGAGAGGCGGATACCTCTACGAGCAGTACTTC. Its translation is CAWRGGYLYEQYF.

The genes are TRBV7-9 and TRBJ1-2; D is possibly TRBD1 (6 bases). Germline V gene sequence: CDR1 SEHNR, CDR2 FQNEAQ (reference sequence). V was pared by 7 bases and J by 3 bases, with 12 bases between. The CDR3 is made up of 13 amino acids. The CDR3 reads CASNGNRDYGYTF. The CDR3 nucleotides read TGTGCCAGCAACGGGAACAGGGACTATGGCTACACCTTC. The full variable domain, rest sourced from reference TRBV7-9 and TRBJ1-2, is DTGVSQNPRHKITKRGQNVTFRCDPISEHNRLYWYRQTLGQGPEFLTYFQNEAQLEKSRLLSDRFSAERPKGSFSTLEIQRTEQGDSAMYLCASNGNRDYGYTFGSGTRLTVV.

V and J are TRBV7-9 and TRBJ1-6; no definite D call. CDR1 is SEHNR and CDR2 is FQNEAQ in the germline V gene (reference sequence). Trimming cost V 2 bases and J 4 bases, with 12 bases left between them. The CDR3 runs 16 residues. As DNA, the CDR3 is TGTGCCAGCAGCTTACCGGAGGGATTTTATAATTCACCCCTCCACTTT. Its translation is CASSLPEGFYNSPLHF.

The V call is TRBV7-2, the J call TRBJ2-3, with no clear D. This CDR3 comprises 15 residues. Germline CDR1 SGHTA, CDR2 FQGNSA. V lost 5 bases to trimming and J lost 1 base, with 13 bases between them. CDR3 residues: CASSLRRERTDTQYF. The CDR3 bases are TGTGCCAGCAGCCTAAGGAGAGAACGCACAGATACGCAGTATTTT.

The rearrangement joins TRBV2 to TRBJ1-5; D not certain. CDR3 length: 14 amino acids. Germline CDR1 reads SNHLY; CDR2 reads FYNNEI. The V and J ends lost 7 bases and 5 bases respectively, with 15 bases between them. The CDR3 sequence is CASTEVNLDQPQHF. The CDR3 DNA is TGTGCCAGCACCGAGGTCAACCTCGATCAGCCCCAGCATTTT.

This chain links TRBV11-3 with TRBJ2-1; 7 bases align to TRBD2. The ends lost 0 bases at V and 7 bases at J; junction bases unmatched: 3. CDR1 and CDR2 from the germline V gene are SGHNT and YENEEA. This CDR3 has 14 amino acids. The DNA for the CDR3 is TGTGCCAGCAGCTTAGATCAAGCGGGGAATGAGCAGTTCTTC. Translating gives CASSLDQAGNEQFF.

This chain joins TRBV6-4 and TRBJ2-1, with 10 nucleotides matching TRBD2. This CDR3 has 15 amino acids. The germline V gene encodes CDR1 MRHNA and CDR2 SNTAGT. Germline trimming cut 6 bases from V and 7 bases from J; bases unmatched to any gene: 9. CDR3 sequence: CASSRLAGEGNEQFF. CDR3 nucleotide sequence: TGTGCCAGCAGCCGTCTAGCGGGGGAAGGAAATGAGCAGTTCTTC.

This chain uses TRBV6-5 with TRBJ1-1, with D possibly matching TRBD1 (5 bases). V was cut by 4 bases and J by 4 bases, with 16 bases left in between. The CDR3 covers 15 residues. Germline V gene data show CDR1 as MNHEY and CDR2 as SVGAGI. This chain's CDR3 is CASSFTGTPGTEAFF. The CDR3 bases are TGTGCCAGCAGTTTCACCGGGACTCCGGGCACTGAAGCTTTCTTT.

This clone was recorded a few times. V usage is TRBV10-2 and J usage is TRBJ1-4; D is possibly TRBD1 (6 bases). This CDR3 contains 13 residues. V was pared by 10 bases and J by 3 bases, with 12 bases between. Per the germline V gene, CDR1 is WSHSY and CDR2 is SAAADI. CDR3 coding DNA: TGCGCCACCAAGGACAGAGCTAATGAAAAACTGTTTTTT. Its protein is CATKDRANEKLFF.

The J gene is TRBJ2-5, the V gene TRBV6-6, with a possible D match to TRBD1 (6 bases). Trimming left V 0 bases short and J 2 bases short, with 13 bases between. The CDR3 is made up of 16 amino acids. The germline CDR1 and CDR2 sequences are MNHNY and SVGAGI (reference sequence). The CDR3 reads CASSYSAGALQETQYF. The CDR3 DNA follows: TGTGCCAGCAGTTACTCGGCAGGGGCATTACAAGAGACCCAGTACTTC.

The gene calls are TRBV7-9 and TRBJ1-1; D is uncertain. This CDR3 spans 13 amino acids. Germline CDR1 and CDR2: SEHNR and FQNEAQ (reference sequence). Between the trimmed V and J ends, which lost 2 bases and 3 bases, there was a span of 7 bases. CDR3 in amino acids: CASSLYSDTEAFF. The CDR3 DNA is TGTGCCAGCAGCTTATACAGTGACACTGAAGCTTTCTTT. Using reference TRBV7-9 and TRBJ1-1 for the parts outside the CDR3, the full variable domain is DTGVSQNPRHKITKRGQNVTFRCDPISEHNRLYWYRQTLGQGPEFLTYFQNEAQLEKSRLLSDRFSAERPKGSFSTLEIQRTEQGDSAMYLCASSLYSDTEAFFGQGTRLTVV.

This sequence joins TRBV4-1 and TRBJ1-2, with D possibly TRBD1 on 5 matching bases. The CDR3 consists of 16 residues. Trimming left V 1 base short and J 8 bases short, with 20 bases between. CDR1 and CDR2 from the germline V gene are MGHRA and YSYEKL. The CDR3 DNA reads TGCGCCAGCAGCCAAGTAAGGGCCCGGGGGGGAGGAGGCTACACCTTC. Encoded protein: CASSQVRARGGGGYTF.

The CDR3, as DNA: TGTGCCAGCAGCGCGCGTTACGAGCAGTACTTC. Translating gives CASSARYEQYF. V gene TRBV7-2 combines with J gene TRBJ2-7; no clear D. V was shortened by 5 bases and J by 4 bases, with 6 bases between the two germline ends. The CDR3 length is 11 residues. Looked up from germline, CDR1 is SGHTA and CDR2 is FQGNSA.

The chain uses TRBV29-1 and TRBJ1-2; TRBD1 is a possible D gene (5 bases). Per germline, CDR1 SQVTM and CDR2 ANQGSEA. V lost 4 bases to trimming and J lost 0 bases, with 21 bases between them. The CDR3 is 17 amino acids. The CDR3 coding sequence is TGCAGCGTTGGAGGGGTGGGCGGACGACTTTCTAACTATGGCTACACCTTC. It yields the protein CSVGGVGGRLSNYGYTF.

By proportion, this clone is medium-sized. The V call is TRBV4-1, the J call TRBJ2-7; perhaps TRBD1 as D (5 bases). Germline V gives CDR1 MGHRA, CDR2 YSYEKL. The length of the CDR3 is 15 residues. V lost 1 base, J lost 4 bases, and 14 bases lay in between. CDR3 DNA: TGCGCCAGCAGCCAAGGCAGCCAGGGTGGTTACGAGCAGTACTTC. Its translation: CASSQGSQGGYEQYF.

CDR3 residues: CASRGSGNTIYF. CDR3 in DNA: TGTGCCAGCAGGGGCTCTGGAAACACCATATATTTT. This chain connects TRBV14 to TRBJ1-3; D remains unclear. The V end lost 6 bases, the J end lost 0 bases, and 3 bases lay between the germline ends. Germline V lookup: CDR1 SGHDN, CDR2 FVKESK. This CDR3 contains 12 residues.

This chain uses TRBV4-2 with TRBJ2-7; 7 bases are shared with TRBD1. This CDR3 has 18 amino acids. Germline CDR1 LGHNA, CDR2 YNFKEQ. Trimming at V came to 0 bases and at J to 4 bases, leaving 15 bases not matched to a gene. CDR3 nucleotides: TGTGCCAGCAGCCAAGATCAACAGGGGCAAACTCAAGGGTACGAGCAGTACTTC. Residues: CASSQDQQGQTQGYEQYF.

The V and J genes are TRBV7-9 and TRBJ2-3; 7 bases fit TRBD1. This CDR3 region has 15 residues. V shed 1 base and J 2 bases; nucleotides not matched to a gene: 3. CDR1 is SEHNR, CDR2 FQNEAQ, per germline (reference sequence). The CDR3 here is CASSLVRGNTDTQYF. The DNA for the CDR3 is TGTGCCAGCAGCTTAGTCAGGGGGAACACAGATACGCAGTATTTT.

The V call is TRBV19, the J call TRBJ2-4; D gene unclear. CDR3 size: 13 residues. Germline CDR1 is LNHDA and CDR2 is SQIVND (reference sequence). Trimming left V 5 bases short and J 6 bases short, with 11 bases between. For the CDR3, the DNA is TGTGCCAGTAGTTCACTCGACCTAAACATTCAGTACTTC. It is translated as CASSSLDLNIQYF.

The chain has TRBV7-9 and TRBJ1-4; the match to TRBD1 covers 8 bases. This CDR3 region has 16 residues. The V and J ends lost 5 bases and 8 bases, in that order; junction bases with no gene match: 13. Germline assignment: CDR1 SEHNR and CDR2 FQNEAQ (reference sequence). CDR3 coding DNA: TGTGCCAGCAGCCCCAGGGGGGCAGGGGGCGCGGAAAAACTGTTTTTT. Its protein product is CASSPRGAGGAEKLFF.